This T cell receptor beta chain was recovered during a study of shared clonotypes between healthy human individuals. Notes on the study in general: Estimated richness values were generally larger in naive subsets than in memory subsets.

Concerning this clone itself: What it binds is not known.

Germline V gives CDR1 SGHTA, CDR2 FQGNSA. Trimming took 6 bases from V and 7 from J, leaving 13 bases between them. CDR3 length: 13 residues. The assay ran at deep level. For every subset, genomic DNA was evenly distributed across several immunoSEQ plates. Profiled with immunoSEQ multiplex PCR; TCRdb holds only in-frame clones, not every one. Among some 1.5 million clones listed, 95% to 99% were seen once. The sample consisted of naive CD4+ T cells sorted from blood. Stated subset: CD45RA+ positively selected. This receptor was obtained from a man between 25 and 39 years old in good health. The rearrangement joins TRBV7-2 to TRBJ2-4; D may match TRBD1 or TRBD2 (5 bases each). The CDR3 spells CASRLGTGNIQYF. The CDR3 nucleotides read TGTGCCAGCAGGCTGGGGACGGGGAACATTCAGTACTTC.